This TCR beta chain was retrieved from a study of CD8 T cells in Susac syndrome. It was with random hexamers that roughly 0.45 to 1 ug RNA was reverse transcribed. Via MiXCR, TCRdb re-called the immunoSEQ multiplex PCR reads, giving one row per CDR3 protein. The data contain 200,000 or so distinct CDR3 sequences, around 95% of them singletons. CDR3 length: 14 amino acids. Trimming removed 3 bases at V and 4 bases at J, with 10 bases between. Germline V lookup: CDR1 LNHDA, CDR2 SQIVND (reference sequence). This clonotype was obtained from a human donor with Susac syndrome. The chain links TRBV19 to TRBJ1-5; D is undetermined. Input material: CD4+ T cells from PBMCs. The CDR3 loop is CASSILPPNQPQHF. CDR3 DNA sequence: TGTGCCAGTAGTATTCTACCCCCAAATCAGCCCCAGCATTTT.